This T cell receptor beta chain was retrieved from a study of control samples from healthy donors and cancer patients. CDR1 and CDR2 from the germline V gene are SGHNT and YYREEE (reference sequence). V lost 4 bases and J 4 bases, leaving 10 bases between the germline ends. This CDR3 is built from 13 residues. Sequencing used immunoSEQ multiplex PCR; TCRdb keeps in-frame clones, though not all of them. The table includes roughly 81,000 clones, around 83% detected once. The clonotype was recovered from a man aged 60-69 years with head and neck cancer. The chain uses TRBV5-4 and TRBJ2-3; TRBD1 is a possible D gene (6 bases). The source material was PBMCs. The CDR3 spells CASSLTGSDTQYF. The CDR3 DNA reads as TGTGCCAGCAGCCTGACAGGTTCAGATACGCAGTATTTT. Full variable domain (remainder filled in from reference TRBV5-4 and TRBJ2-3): ETGVTQSPTHLIKTRGQQVTLRCSSQSGHNTVSWYQQALGQGPQFIFQYYREEENGRGNFPPRFSGLQFPNYSSELNVNALELDDSALYLCASSLTGSDTQYFGPGTRLTVL.